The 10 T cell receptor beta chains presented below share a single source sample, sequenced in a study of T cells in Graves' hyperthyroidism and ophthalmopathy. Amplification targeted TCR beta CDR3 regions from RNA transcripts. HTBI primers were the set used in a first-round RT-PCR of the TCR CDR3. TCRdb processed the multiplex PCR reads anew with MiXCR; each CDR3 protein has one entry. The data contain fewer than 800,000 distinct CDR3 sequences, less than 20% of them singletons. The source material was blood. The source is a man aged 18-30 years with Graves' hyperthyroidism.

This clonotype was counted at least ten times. CDR3 DNA sequence: TGTGCCAGCAGTCCGACCTGGGGACAGGGAAACATTCAGTACTTC. Its translation is CASSPTWGQGNIQYF. This rearrangement joins TRBV12-3 or TRBV12-4 to TRBJ2-4, with 9 positions matching TRBD1. The ends lost 5 bases at V and 6 bases at J; junction bases unmatched: 8. This CDR3 has 15 residues.

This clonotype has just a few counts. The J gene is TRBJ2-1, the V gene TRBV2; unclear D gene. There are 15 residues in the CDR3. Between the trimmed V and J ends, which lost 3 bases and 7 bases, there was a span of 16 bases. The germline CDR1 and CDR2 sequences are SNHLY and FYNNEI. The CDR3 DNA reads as TGTGCCAGCAGTGACGCGGCCTCCTTGAGGAATGAGCAGTTCTTC. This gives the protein CASSDAASLRNEQFF.

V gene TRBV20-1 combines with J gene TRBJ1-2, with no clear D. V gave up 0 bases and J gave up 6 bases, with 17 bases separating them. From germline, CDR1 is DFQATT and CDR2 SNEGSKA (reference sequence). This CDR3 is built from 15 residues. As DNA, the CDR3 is TGCAGTGCTAGAGATATTAGGGCGCTTTTCGATGGCTACACCTTC. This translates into CSARDIRALFDGYTF.

The CDR3 spells CASQGRGYTGELFF. For the CDR3, the DNA is TGTGCCAGTCAGGGTCGGGGGTACACCGGGGAGCTGTTTTTT. This chain joins TRBV12-3 or TRBV12-4 and TRBJ2-2; TRBD2 might be the D (6 bases). There are 14 residues in the CDR3. V dropped 9 bases and J dropped 3 bases, with 14 bases sitting between them.

The CDR3 spells CSVSLTSGDTQYF. The CDR3 DNA reads TGCAGCGTTTCTTTGACTAGCGGAGATACGCAGTATTTT. This rearrangement joins TRBV29-1 to TRBJ2-3; 9 bases align to TRBD2. Looked up from germline, CDR1 is SQVTM and CDR2 is ANQGSEA. V gave up 5 bases and J gave up 5 bases; unmatched junction bases: 5. The CDR3 contains 13 residues.

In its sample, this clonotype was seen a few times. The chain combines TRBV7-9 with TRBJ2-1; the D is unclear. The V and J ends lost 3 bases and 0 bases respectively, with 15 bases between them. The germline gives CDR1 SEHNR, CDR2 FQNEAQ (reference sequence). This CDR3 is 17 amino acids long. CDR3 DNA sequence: TGTGCCAGCAGCTTGACGTTGACTTCCAGCTCCTACAATGAGCAGTTCTTC. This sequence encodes CASSLTLTSSSYNEQFF. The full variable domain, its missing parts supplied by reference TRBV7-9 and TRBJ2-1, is DTGVSQNPRHKITKRGQNVTFRCDPISEHNRLYWYRQTLGQGPEFLTYFQNEAQLEKSRLLSDRFSAERPKGSFSTLEIQRTEQGDSAMYLCASSLTLTSSSYNEQFFGPGTRLTVL.

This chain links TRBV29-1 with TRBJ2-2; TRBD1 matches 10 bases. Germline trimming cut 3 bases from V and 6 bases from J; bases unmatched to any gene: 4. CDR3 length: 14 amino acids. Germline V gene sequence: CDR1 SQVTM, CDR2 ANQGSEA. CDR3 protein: CSVEDRGSPGELFF. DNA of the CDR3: TGCAGCGTTGAGGACAGGGGGAGCCCCGGGGAGCTGTTTTTT.

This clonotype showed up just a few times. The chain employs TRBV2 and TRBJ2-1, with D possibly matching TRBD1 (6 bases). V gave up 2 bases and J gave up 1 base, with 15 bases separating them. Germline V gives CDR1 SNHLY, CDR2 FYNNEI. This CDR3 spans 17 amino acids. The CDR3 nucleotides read TGTGCCAGCAGTGAACAATTTACAGGGTTATCCTACAATGAGCAGTTCTTC. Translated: CASSEQFTGLSYNEQFF. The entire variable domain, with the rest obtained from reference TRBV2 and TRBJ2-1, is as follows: EPEVTQTPSHQVTQMGQEVILRCVPISNHLYFYWYRQILGQKVEFLVSFYNNEISEKSEIFDDQFSVERPDGSNFTLKIRSTKLEDSAMYFCASSEQFTGLSYNEQFFGPGTRLTVL.

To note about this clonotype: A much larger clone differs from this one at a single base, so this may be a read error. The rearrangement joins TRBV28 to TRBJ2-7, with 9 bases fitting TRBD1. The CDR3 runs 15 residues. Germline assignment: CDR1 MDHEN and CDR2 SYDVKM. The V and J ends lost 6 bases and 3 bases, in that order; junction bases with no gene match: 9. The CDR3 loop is CASRGVRTGVYEQYF. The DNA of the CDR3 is TGTGCCAGCAGGGGGGTAAGGACAGGGGTCTACGAGCAGTACTTC.

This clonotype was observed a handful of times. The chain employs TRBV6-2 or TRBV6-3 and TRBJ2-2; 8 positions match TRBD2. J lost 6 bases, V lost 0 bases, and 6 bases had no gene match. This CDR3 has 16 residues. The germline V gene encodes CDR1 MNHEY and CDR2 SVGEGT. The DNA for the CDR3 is TGTGCCAGCAGTTACTCGCACGGGAGGGAAGCCGGGGAGCTGTTTTTT. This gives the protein CASSYSHGREAGELFF.